This T cell receptor beta chain is from a study of CD8+ T cells in alopecia areata. Looking at the study overall: Twice a day, 5 to 10 mg of oral tofacitinib was administered to treated patients. Study-wide points: Scalp clonality and expanded CD8+ clones among the top 100 showed significant decreases with tofacitinib. In scalp samples, resident alphabeta T cells of normal skin are also sequenced.

Extracted RNA was reverse transcribed into cDNA, the sequencing template. The assay was immunoSEQ multiplex PCR, and TCRdb's table has in-frame clones only and misses some. This sample carries approximately 130,000 clones, approximately 57% of them seen once, and the ten largest clones take roughly 5%. Documented treatment: oral pan-JAK inhibitor, 5-10 mg twice daily. Concerning this clone: Its matching antigen is unknown.

This sequence originates from a human donor with alopecia areata. Sequenced here: CD4+ T cells sorted from blood, sampled at week 4, from a patient treated with tofacitinib.

The DNA for the CDR3 is TGTGCCAGCAGCGGCCGGGACAGGGGTACCTACGAGCAGTACTTC. Encoded protein: CASSGRDRGTYEQYF. The chain joins TRBV9 to TRBJ2-7; 10 bases align to TRBD1. Germline values: CDR1 SGDLS, CDR2 YYNGEE. Losses at the gene ends were 3 bases for V and 2 bases for J; bases not matched to a gene: 5. The CDR3 totals 15 residues.